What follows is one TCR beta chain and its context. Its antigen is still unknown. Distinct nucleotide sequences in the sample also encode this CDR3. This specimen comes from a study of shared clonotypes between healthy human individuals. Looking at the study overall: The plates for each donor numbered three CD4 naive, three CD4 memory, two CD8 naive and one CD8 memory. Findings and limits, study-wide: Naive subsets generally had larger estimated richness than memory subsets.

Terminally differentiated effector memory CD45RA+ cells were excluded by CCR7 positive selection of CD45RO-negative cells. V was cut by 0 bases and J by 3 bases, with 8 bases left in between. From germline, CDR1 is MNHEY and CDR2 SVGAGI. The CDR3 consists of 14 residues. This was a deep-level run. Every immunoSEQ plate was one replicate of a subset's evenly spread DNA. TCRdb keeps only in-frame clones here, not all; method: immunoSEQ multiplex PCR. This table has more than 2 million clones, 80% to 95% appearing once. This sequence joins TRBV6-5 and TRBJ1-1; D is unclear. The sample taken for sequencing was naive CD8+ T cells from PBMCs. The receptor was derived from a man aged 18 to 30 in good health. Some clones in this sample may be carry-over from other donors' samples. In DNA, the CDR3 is TGTGCCAGCAGTTACTCGCGAAGGGACACTGAAGCTTTCTTT. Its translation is CASSYSRRDTEAFF.